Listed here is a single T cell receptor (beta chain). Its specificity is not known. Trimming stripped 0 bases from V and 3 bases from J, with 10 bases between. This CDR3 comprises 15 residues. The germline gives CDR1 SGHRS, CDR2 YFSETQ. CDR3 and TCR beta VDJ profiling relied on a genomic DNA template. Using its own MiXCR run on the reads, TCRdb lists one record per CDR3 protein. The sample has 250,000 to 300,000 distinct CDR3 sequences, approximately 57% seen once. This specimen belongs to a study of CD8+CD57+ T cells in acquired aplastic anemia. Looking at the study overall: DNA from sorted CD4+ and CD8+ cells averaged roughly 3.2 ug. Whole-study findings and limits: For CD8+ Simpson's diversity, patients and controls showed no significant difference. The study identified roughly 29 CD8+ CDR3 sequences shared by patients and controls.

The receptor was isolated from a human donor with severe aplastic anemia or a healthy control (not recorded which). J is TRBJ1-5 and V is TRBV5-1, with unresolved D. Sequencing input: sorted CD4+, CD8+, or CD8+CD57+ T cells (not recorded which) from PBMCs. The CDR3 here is CASSLEGSNNQPQHF. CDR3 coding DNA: TGCGCCAGCAGCTTGGAAGGGAGCAACAATCAGCCCCAGCATTTT.